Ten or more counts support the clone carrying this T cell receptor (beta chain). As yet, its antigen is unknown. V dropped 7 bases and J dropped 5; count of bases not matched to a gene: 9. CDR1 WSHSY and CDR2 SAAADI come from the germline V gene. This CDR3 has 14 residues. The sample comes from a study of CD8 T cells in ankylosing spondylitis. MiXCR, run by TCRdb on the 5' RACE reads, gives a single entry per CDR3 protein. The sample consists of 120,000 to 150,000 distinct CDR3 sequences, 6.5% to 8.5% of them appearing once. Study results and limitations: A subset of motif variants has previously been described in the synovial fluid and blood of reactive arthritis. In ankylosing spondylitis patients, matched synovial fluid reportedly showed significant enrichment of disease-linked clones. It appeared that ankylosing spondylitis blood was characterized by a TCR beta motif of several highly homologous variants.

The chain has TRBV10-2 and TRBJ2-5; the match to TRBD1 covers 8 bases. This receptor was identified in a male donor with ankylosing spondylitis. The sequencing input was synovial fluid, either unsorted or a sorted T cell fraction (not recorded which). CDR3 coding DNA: TGCGCCAGCACGCGCGGGGACAGGTCGGAGACCCAGTACTTC. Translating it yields CASTRGDRSETQYF.